This T cell receptor (beta chain) was profiled in a study of T cells in Graves' hyperthyroidism and ophthalmopathy. Germline values: CDR1 SGDLS, CDR2 YYNGEE. V lost 0 bases and J lost 4; bases outside the gene matches: 6. The CDR3 is 15 amino acids. The CDR3 regions of TCR beta were amplified from RNA transcripts. TCR CDR3 underwent first-round RT-PCR with the HTBI primer set. One entry per CDR3 protein, called by TCRdb with MiXCR from the multiplex PCR reads. The table shows hundreds of thousands of distinct CDR3 sequences, with 16% occurring only once. The specimen sequenced was blood. V and J are TRBV9 and TRBJ2-5; the match to TRBD1 covers 7 bases. This clonotype was obtained from a woman aged 18 to 35 with Graves' hyperthyroidism. The CDR3 DNA reads TGTGCCAGCAGCGTAGGAGGGGGCGCCCCAGAGACCCAGTACTTC. This codes for CASSVGGGAPETQYF.